The 3 T cell receptor beta chains listed next were all sequenced from one sample in a study of blood T cell repertoires in COVID-19 (dated by TCRdb to 2019 to 2021). Receptor libraries were prepared by the immunoSEQ multiplex PCR assay. Drawn from immuneACCESS, this table holds only the in-frame rearrangements with V and J called that TCRdb kept. Clones are partly lost; checked studies trace under half to an unresolved V gene and leave the rest unexplained. The sample table contains about 300,000 clones; only one count was recorded for roughly 88% of them. About 8.6% of the sample goes to the ten largest clones. Sequencing was done on a sample of peripheral blood. The receptors derive from a man between 18 and 29 years old with active or convalescent COVID-19.

This chain uses TRBV5-5 with TRBJ1-2; 7 bases are shared with TRBD1. Germline V gives CDR1 SGHKS, CDR2 YYEKEE (reference sequence). Trimming removed 3 bases from V and 2 bases from J; junction bases left unmatched: 4. The CDR3 extends over 14 amino acids. The chain's CDR3 is CASSYGTENYGYTF. CDR3 DNA: TGTGCCAGCAGCTACGGGACAGAAAACTATGGCTACACCTTC.

The gene calls are TRBV7-8 and TRBJ1-1, with D possibly TRBD1 on 6 matching bases. Germline CDR1 SGHVS, CDR2 FQNEAQ. The CDR3 has 15 amino acids. V was pared by 5 bases and J by 1 base, with 14 bases between. CDR3 DNA sequence: TGTGCCAGCAGCCGAGGACAGCAACCGAACACTGAAGCTTTCTTT. Protein product: CASSRGQQPNTEAFF.

The V and J genes are TRBV9 and TRBJ2-3; 7 nucleotides agree with TRBD1. The CDR3 spans 14 residues. Germline V gives CDR1 SGDLS, CDR2 YYNGEE. The trim removed 6 bases at V and 2 bases at J, leaving 6 bases unmatched. DNA of the CDR3: TGTGCCAGCAACCCGGGACAGCACACAGATACGCAGTATTTT. Translating gives CASNPGQHTDTQYF.